This entry is about one TCR beta chain. Individuals drawn from about 26 US areas were roughly 18 to 100 years old. Grouping used clinical history reported by participants in a survey and questionnaire. Recovery meant two consecutive negative NP/OP PCR tests, professional clearance, or resolved symptoms. The assay was immunoSEQ multiplex PCR, and TCRdb's table has in-frame clones only and misses some. The sample consists of more than 100,000 clones, roughly 84% of them appearing once. The record originates from a study of blood T cell repertoires in COVID-19. The germline CDR1 and CDR2 sequences are SGHDT and YYEEEE. The V gene lost 3 bases and the J gene lost 8 bases, with 12 bases spanning the gap. This CDR3 has 13 amino acids.

The sequencing sample was made of PBMCs or T cells enriched from blood (not recorded which). The TCR was taken from a woman under 40 who had recovered from COVID-19. This chain links TRBV5-6 with TRBJ2-1; maybe TRBD2 (5 bases). The CDR3 is CASSSSAGDEQFF. CDR3 DNA sequence: TGTGCCAGCAGCTCGTCGGCGGGCGATGAGCAGTTCTTC.